Following are 15 T cell receptor beta chains from one sample sequenced in a study of control samples from healthy donors and cancer patients. TCRdb keeps only in-frame clones here, not all; method: immunoSEQ multiplex PCR. The table shows about 7,400 clones, with approximately 77% occurring only once. Sequencing was performed on PBMCs. These receptors all come from a man between 65 and 85 years old with lung cancer.

The chain carries TRBV5-1 and TRBJ2-4, with 7 nucleotides matching TRBD2. J lost 6 bases, V lost 3 bases, and 12 bases had no gene match. Germline assignment: CDR1 SGHRS and CDR2 YFSETQ. The CDR3 is made up of 16 amino acids. The chain's CDR3 is CASSSSGGRQGNIQYF. The CDR3 bases are TGCGCCAGCAGCTCCTCCGGGGGGAGGCAAGGAAACATTCAGTACTTC.

This clone rates as medium-sized (0.01 to 0.1%). The V call is TRBV27, the J call TRBJ2-7; 7 nucleotides match TRBD1. CDR3 length equals 14 residues. CDR1 and CDR2 (germline): MNHEY, SMNVEV (reference sequence). The V gene end was trimmed by 8 bases and the J gene end by 2 bases; junction bases not matched to a gene: 9. As DNA, the CDR3 is TGTGCCAGCGGTACTGGGACAGAAGCCTACGAGCAGTACTTC. Translating gives CASGTGTEAYEQYF.

This clone has only a few counts. This chain links TRBV5-1 with TRBJ2-5; TRBD1 agrees at 12 bases. This CDR3 comprises 19 residues. Germline V gives CDR1 SGHRS, CDR2 YFSETQ. Trimming cost V 0 bases and J 4 bases; bases outside gene matches: 13. The DNA of the CDR3 is TGCGCCAGCAGCTTGGAGCCCCTGGGGACGGGACAGGGGGCAGAGACCCAGTACTTC. Residues: CASSLEPLGTGQGAETQYF.

The chain joins TRBV4-3 to TRBJ1-2; possibly TRBD1 for D (5 bases). The V gene's germline CDR1 is LGHNA and CDR2 YSLEER. Trimming took 0 bases from V and 3 from J, leaving 14 bases between them. This CDR3 comprises 16 residues. DNA for the CDR3: TGCGCCAGCAGCCAAGATGGTCCAGGGCGTGACTATGGCTACACCTTC. Residues: CASSQDGPGRDYGYTF.

This clone was recorded a few times. J is TRBJ1-5 and V is TRBV28; the match to TRBD1 covers 8 bases. Germline V gives CDR1 MDHEN, CDR2 SYDVKM. The CDR3 is 16 residues long. The junction had 14 bases not matched to a gene; V was cut back by 6 bases and J by 7 bases. The DNA for the CDR3 is TGTGCCAGCAGACGTGACGGGACAGGCGTTGGGCAGCCCCAGCATTTT. Translation: CASRRDGTGVGQPQHF.

The chain joins TRBV4-3 to TRBJ1-6, with TRBD1 matching 7 bases. V was clipped by 11 bases and J by 10 bases; unmatched bases: 17. The CDR3 contains 15 residues. Germline V CDR1 and CDR2: LGHNA, YSLEER. The chain's CDR3 is CASRAGGQISSPLHF. CDR3 DNA sequence: TGCGCCTCCCGGGCCGGGGGACAGATCTCCTCACCCCTCCACTTT.

The CDR3 sequence is CASSLGGANEKLFF. DNA of the CDR3: TGTGCCAGCAGCTTAGGGGGTGCTAATGAAAAACTGTTTTTT. This rearrangement joins TRBV7-8 to TRBJ1-4; D remains unclear. The germline CDR1 and CDR2 sequences are SGHVS and FQNEAQ. The germline V and J ends were trimmed by 1 base and 3 bases, with 6 bases remaining between them. The CDR3 sequence is 14 residues long.

In nucleotides, the CDR3 is TGCGCCAGCAGCTGGCTAACGGGCGGTACAGATACGCAGTATTTT. Translating it yields CASSWLTGGTDTQYF. The chain joins TRBV5-1 to TRBJ2-3, with no clear D. The germline V and J ends were trimmed by 3 bases and 3 bases, with 14 bases remaining between them. Germline CDR1 reads SGHRS; CDR2 reads YFSETQ. The CDR3 has 15 amino acids.

The chain has TRBV5-1 and TRBJ2-7; D is undetermined. Germline V gives CDR1 SGHRS, CDR2 YFSETQ. The germline V and J ends were trimmed by 1 base and 2 bases, with 7 bases remaining between them. The length of the CDR3 is 13 residues. Here the CDR3 reads CASSLQPPYEQYF. The CDR3 DNA is TGCGCCAGCAGCTTGCAGCCACCCTACGAGCAGTACTTC.

The gene calls are TRBV5-1 and TRBJ2-7; the match to TRBD2 covers 8 bases. The CDR3 extends over 15 amino acids. V lost 0 bases and J lost 5; bases outside the gene matches: 7. Germline lookup yields CDR1 SGHRS and CDR2 YFSETQ. Written as DNA, the CDR3 is TGCGCCAGCAGCTTGGGGGGACTAGTTTTCGACGAGCAGTACTTC. Its translation: CASSLGGLVFDEQYF.

The chain uses TRBV5-5 and TRBJ1-2; 7 positions agree with TRBD1. Looked up from germline, CDR1 is SGHKS and CDR2 is YYEKEE (reference sequence). V lost 4 bases, J lost 5 bases, and 11 bases stayed unmatched. The CDR3 contains 15 residues. CDR3 amino acids: CASSPDRSMIYGYTF. The CDR3 DNA reads as TGTGCCAGCAGCCCGGACAGGAGTATGATATATGGCTACACCTTC.

This clone was seen once. The chain carries TRBV6-1 and TRBJ1-3; D unclear. CDR1 is MNHNS, CDR2 SASEGT, per germline. V lost 3 bases and J 0 bases, leaving 3 bases between the germline ends. The CDR3 has 13 amino acids. The CDR3 sequence: CASSELSGNTIYF. In DNA form, the CDR3 reads TGTGCCAGCAGTGAGCTCTCTGGAAACACCATATATTTT.

This clone is labeled as large. The J gene is TRBJ2-5, the V gene TRBV11-2; tentatively, D is TRBD2 (5 bases). The ends were cut back, 9 bases at V and 1 base at J, with 15 bases in the middle. The CDR3 is 14 residues long. Looked up from germline, CDR1 is SGHAT and CDR2 is FQNNGV. This CDR3 is CASTPGMPQETQYF. The CDR3 DNA follows: TGTGCCAGTACCCCGGGGATGCCCCAAGAGACCCAGTACTTC.

The chain is built from TRBV28 and TRBJ2-1, with D perhaps assigned TRBD1 or TRBD2 (6 bases each). Looked up from germline, CDR1 is MDHEN and CDR2 is SYDVKM. V was pared by 5 bases and J by 8 bases, with 16 bases between. The CDR3 is 14 amino acids. The CDR3 nucleotides are TGTGCCAGCAGTCGACTAGGGGGTGTCTATGAGCAGTTCTTC. Translated: CASSRLGGVYEQFF.

The chain is built from TRBV21-1 and TRBJ1-6; TRBD1 is the table's D call and was not checked against the DNA. TRBV21-1 is reported as a pseudogene. The CDR3 extends over 12 amino acids. This chain's CDR3 is CASSKDEGQAYF. CDR3 nucleotide sequence: TGTGCCAGCAGCAAAGATGAGGGACAGGCCTACTTT.